This T cell receptor (beta chain) is drawn from a study of monozygotic twins with inflammatory bowel disease (dated by TCRdb to between 2018 and 2021). About the study as a whole: In total, around 28 monozygotic twin pairs made up the full study: 19 Danish pairs, all IBD-discordant, plus nine German pairs, of which four were IBD-concordant and five were IBD-discordant. The search for disease-associated traits relied mainly on comparing IBD patients with their genetically identical healthy co-twins within discordant pairs. Each individual had, on average, about 151 000 unique TCRalpha sequences and 181 000 unique TCRbeta sequences available for analysis. Study-level results and caveats: A decrease in TCRbeta repertoire diversity, as measured by inverse Simpson index, was observed in IBD patients compared with their healthy co-twins. IBD patients shared fewer clonotypes with other individuals than healthy twins did, most markedly in patients showing signs of disease activity. Repertoire similarity did not differ between concordant and discordant twins, possibly due to limited statistical power. Different T cell subtypes could not be distinguished in the analysis. No single strong signal or clonotype linked to IBD turned up in the results, so the idea that one exists was not supported. Because patients were on differing immunosuppressive treatments, the repertoires may have picked up extra background noise and inter-individual variability.

The germline V gene (reference sequence) gives CDR1 as DFQATT and CDR2 as SNEGSKA. The CDR3 holds 14 amino acids from the cysteine to the phenylalanine. The DNA sequence is not available. Details on this clonotype: It lacks a known antigen.

A roughly 2.6 ml peripheral blood sample was drawn into PAXgene tubes per donor and stored at -80°C. Total RNA was isolated from whole blood with the PAXgene blood miRNA kit on an automated QIAcube, without T cell sorting. Peripheral blood from monozygotic twin pairs, either concordant or discordant for inflammatory bowel disease, underwent deep TCRalpha and TCRbeta repertoire profiling that used unique molecular barcoding. Smoking habits were recorded for all twin pairs, and individuals were classified as current, former or never smokers. Libraries were made using 5' RACE. Each TCR library was prepared from around 3,200 ng of total RNA. For each sample, cDNA synthesis was carried out in eight separate reactions using SMARTScribe reverse transcriptase. During cDNA synthesis, unique molecular identifiers containing a 6-nucleotide sample barcode were introduced by template switching. TCRalpha and TCRbeta cDNA was amplified by two nested PCRs of around 15 and 9 cycles, with bead purification after each PCR. Before amplification, cDNA was treated with uracil DNA-glycosylase and purified using the QIAquick PCR purification kit. The second PCR added Illumina TruSeq-compatible adapters along with sample-specific barcodes. TapeStation and Qubit were used to check library quality and concentration, and about 5.2 ng of each library went into the pool. Sequencing of pooled libraries was carried out on an Illumina HiSeq2500 single-index Rapid Run using 2 x 100 bp reads and custom sequencing primers. The source study handled its data this way. UMI-based consensus assembly with MiGEC version 1.2.6 was used to correct PCR and sequencing errors. V(D)J alignment, clonotype assembly and CDR3 extraction were performed with MiXCR version 2.1.1. Gene usage, clonotype sharing and MAIT/NKT TCR abundance were normalised by analysing the top 1000, 10 000 and 20 000 clonotypes per sample. Diversity was computed as the inverse Simpson index with the vegan R package after downsampling to 27 000 UMIs. Paired Mann-Whitney U tests were applied to discordant twin pairs, with Benjamini-Hochberg correction for multiple testing. Following reprocessing of the reads by TCRdb, the data hold one row per CDR3 protein sequence and no DNA is available. The V and J calls here are based on TCRdb, not the publication. In this sample's table one finds about 210,000 distinct CDR3 sequences. The top ten hold 6% to 9% of the sample.

The sequencing input was blood. The clonotype comes from a human donor with ulcerative colitis or Crohn's disease, or a healthy co-twin of an affected twin (not recorded which). The sequence links TRBV20-1 to TRBJ2-1; no DNA is available, so the TRBD2 call from TCRdb remains unchecked. CDR3 region: CSASLGGRRNEQFF.